This T cell receptor beta chain emerged from a study of blood T cell repertoires in COVID-19 (dated by TCRdb to about 2020). For the wider study: Samples from collaborators originated in the United States, Italy and Spain and spanned both the acute and convalescent phases of COVID-19. The dataset comprised deeply sampled blood TCRbeta repertoires from subjects exposed to, actively infected with, or recovered from COVID-19. A freely available public database, intended as a resource for researchers studying the immune response to SARS-CoV-2, is where the repertoires were released. Samples came from the ongoing ImmuneRACE study (first 160 participants) plus 1,254 subjects from 6 global collaborators. Sample metadata almost always included a de-identified subject ID, COVID-19 status, age in years and sex. The material from the prospective study consisted of cDNA or gDNA derived from T cells, B-cell-depleted T cells, or PBMCs. Where HLA class I and class II types were available, the types were taken from metadata supplied by the sample provider, not from assay-based typing. What the work shows at the level of the full study, not this receptor alone: How much clinical and demographic metadata was included differed by source and by participant, and the metadata was provided uncurated.

TCRbeta CDR3 regions were amplified from genomic DNA by means of the immunoSEQ Assay, a bias-controlled multiplex PCR. In the paper's pipeline: The number of nucleated cells in each sample was estimated by amplification of reference gene primers within the assay. To quantify the absolute abundance of each unique TCRbeta CDR3 rearrangement, sequence reads were collapsed and filtered. For each sample, productive Simpson clonality was calculated as the square root of Simpson's diversity index over productive rearrangements. The clones in this table, taken by TCRdb from immuneACCESS, are in-frame only. Not every clone is retained; where verified, under half of the shortfall comes from an unresolved V gene, and the cause of the rest is unknown. The D gene and trimming were derived from the DNA, and the V and J assignments and clone size from that table. Here the sample has 230,000 or so clones; 84% occur a single time. The ten largest clones represent under 1.5% of the sample.

Including the terminal cysteine and phenylalanine, the CDR3 comprises 19 residues. The kept DNA is CDR3 alone, 57 bases in frame from the first base. CDR1 and CDR2 were assigned from the germline V gene (reference sequence) as SGHKS and YYEKEE. Ends trimmed: V by 1 base, J by 3 bases; bases unmatched to a gene: 15. As to this clone: Its antigen is not yet known. Base qualities were left out, and no much larger clone turns up one base away.

Another Seattle source contributed samples from volunteer blood donors who had recovered from COVID-19. Whole blood was collected in K2EDTA tubes by collaborating institutions according to the institutions' own protocols. For TCRbeta analysis, collaborators shipped samples as frozen whole blood, isolated PBMCs, or DNA extracted from either of those sample types. Recombination linked TRBV5-5 to TRBJ2-5, with 10 bases matching TRBD2. This receptor was taken from a woman between 35 and 50 years old who had recovered from COVID-19. Sequenced input: peripheral blood. Here the CDR3 is given as CASSLHGGSGGAGEETQYF. DNA sequence: TGTGCCAGCAGCTTGCATGGTGGGAGCGGGGGGGCCGGTGAAGAGACCCAGTACTTC. Joined to the reference TRBV5-5 and TRBJ2-5 proteins, this CDR3 gives the full variable domain: DAGVTQSPTHLIKTRGQQVTLRCSPISGHKSVSWYQQVLGQGPQFIFQYYEKEERGRGNFPDRFSARQFPNYSSELNVNALLLGDSALYLCASSLHGGSGGAGEETQYFGPGTRLLVL.